The rows below give T cell receptor beta chains drawn from one sample of a study of cytomegalovirus exposure and HLA in healthy donors. The data were produced by immunoSEQ multiplex PCR, yet TCRdb's version contains in-frame clones alone and is incomplete. Of 55,000 to 70,000 clones listed, roughly 92% are singletons. Sequencing was carried out using PBMCs. The receptors shown here come from a man younger than 35 in good health and CMV-seropositive. Each CDR3 is given with its conserved first and last residue. The D gene is left open where the match is weak. Some rows have no size entry. The others give once, few or many, or a class for an expanded clone.

>TRBJ2-7|13|TRBV5-6|NA|TRBD1
CASSLQGVGEQYF
TGTGCCAGCAGCTTGCAGGGGGTGGGCGAGCAGTACTTC
>TRBJ2-2|15|TRBV19|NA|NA
CASSMNGGGAGELFF
TGTGCCAGTAGTATGAACGGGGGAGGCGCCGGGGAGCTGTTTTTT
>TRBJ2-3|17|TRBV27|NA|TRBD1
CASSQSARGLWGDTQYF
TGTGCCAGCAGCCAATCGGCCAGGGGGCTATGGGGAGATACGCAGTATTTT
>TRBJ2-7|14|TRBV19|NA|TRBD2
CASRSGTTSYEQYF
TGTGCCAGTAGGTCCGGGACTACCTCCTACGAGCAGTACTTC
>TRBJ1-3|15|TRBV7-2|NA|NA
CASSPPGVGGNTIYF
TGTGCCAGCAGCCCCCCCGGGGTAGGCGGAAACACCATATATTTT
>TRBJ2-5|20|TRBV9|NA|TRBD2
CASSVGAGTGTSGRVETQYF
TGTGCCAGCAGCGTAGGTGCCGGGACAGGGACTAGCGGGAGGGTCGAGACCCAGTACTTC
>TRBJ2-7|18|TRBV30|NA|TRBD2
CAWSPLAGMYVVGYEQYF
TGTGCCTGGAGTCCCTTAGCGGGAATGTATGTCGTCGGCTACGAGCAGTACTTC
>TRBJ2-1|16|TRBV28|NA|NA
CASSSSVGGSYNEQFF
TGTGCCAGCAGTTCCTCCGTGGGGGGCTCCTACAATGAGCAGTTCTTC
>TRBJ1-2|13|TRBV6-5|NA|NA
CASSYSLNYGYTF
TGTGCCAGCAGTTACAGCCTTAACTATGGCTACACCTTC
>TRBJ2-7|16|TRBV6-5|NA|NA
CASSYSGHLSSYEQYF
TGTGCCAGCAGTTACTCCGGACACCTAAGCTCCTACGAGCAGTACTTC
>TRBJ2-7|12|TRBV10-3|NA|NA
CAISESSLEQYF
TGTGCCATCAGTGAGTCTAGCCTGGAGCAGTACTTC
>TRBJ2-7|11|TRBV18|NA|NA
CASSPGYEQYF
TGTGCCAGCTCACCCGGGTACGAGCAGTACTTC
>TRBJ2-3|15|TRBV7-9|few|NA
CASSTGSSGTDTQYF
TGTGCCAGCAGCACAGGATCCAGTGGCACAGATACGCAGTATTTT
>TRBJ1-3|15|TRBV28|NA|NA
CASGQSPGERGTIYF
TGTGCCAGCGGTCAAAGTCCAGGGGAGAGGGGCACCATATATTTT
>TRBJ2-4|13|TRBV11-3|NA|NA
CASSRQGSSIQYF
TGTGCCAGCAGCAGGCAGGGAAGTAGCATTCAGTACTTC
>TRBJ2-5|14|TRBV27|NA|TRBD2
CASSAGLGGLTQYF
TGTGCCAGCAGTGCGGGACTAGGAGGTTTGACCCAGTACTTC
>TRBJ2-7|11|TRBV20-1|NA|NA
CSARAPDEQYF
TGCAGTGCTAGAGCCCCGGACGAGCAGTACTTC
>TRBJ1-2|14|TRBV5-4|NA|NA
CASSLGKGNYGYTF
TGTGCCAGCAGCTTAGGCAAGGGGAACTATGGCTACACCTTC
>TRBJ2-5|15|TRBV5-1|NA|TRBD2
CASSPTSGRGETQYF
TGCGCCAGCAGCCCTACTAGCGGGAGGGGAGAGACCCAGTACTTC
>TRBJ2-7|13|TRBV10-3|NA|NA
CATGEPGPYEQYF
TGTGCCACAGGGGAACCGGGACCGTACGAGCAGTACTTC
>TRBJ1-4|12|TRBV11-2|NA|NA
CASSLDRGKLFF
TGTGCCAGCAGCTTAGACAGGGGAAAACTGTTTTTT
>TRBJ2-3|15|TRBV27|once|NA
CASSVSGVSTDTQYF
TGTGCCAGCAGTGTTAGCGGAGTGAGCACAGATACGCAGTATTTT
>TRBJ2-7|14|TRBV28|NA|TRBD2
CASSFGTSDYEQYF
TGTGCCAGCAGTTTTGGGACTAGCGACTACGAGCAGTACTTC
>TRBJ2-3|14|TRBV19|NA|TRBD1
CASSGQGDIRTQYF
TGTGCCAGTAGTGGACAGGGTGACATCAGAACGCAGTATTTT
>TRBJ2-1|16|TRBV5-4|NA|NA
CASSLTSGPNYNEQFF
TGTGCCAGCAGCTTAACAAGCGGGCCGAATTACAATGAGCAGTTCTTC
>TRBJ2-7|15|TRBV4-1|NA|TRBD2
CASSQDEREGYEQYF
TGCGCCAGCAGCCAAGATGAGCGGGAGGGCTACGAGCAGTACTTC
>TRBJ1-1|17|TRBV10-3|NA|TRBD1
CAISETGQGRGGTEAFF
TGTGCCATCAGTGAAACCGGACAGGGTAGGGGAGGCACTGAAGCTTTCTTT
>TRBJ1-1|13|TRBV19|NA|NA
CASSIVSSSEAFF
TGTGCCAGTAGTATAGTTTCGTCCTCTGAAGCTTTCTTT
>TRBJ2-7|13|TRBV7-9|NA|NA
CASSPPPGFEQYF
TGTGCCAGCAGTCCCCCCCCGGGGTTTGAGCAGTACTTC
>TRBJ2-3|15|TRBV27|once|TRBD1
CASQPDRVVTDTQYF
TGTGCCAGCCAACCCGACAGGGTTGTTACAGATACGCAGTATTTT
>TRBJ2-1|14|TRBV18|NA|NA
CASSVDFGSYEQFF
TGTGCCAGCTCCGTGGACTTCGGGAGTTATGAGCAGTTCTTC
>TRBJ2-3|15|TRBV7-2|NA|NA
CASRPPGLTTDTQYF
TGTGCCAGCAGGCCTCCGGGACTTACGACCGATACGCAGTATTTT
>TRBJ1-2|17|TRBV18|NA|NA
CASSPLRGTQTNYGYTF
TGTGCCAGCTCACCATTAAGGGGGACACAGACTAACTATGGCTACACCTTC
>TRBJ2-1|18|TRBV15|NA|TRBD2
CATSSNPTGTSGRVEQFF
TGTGCCACCAGCAGTAATCCTACCGGGACTAGCGGGAGAGTAGAGCAGTTCTTC
>TRBJ2-7|15|TRBV12-5|NA|NA
CASGLVAGKSWEQYF
TGTGCTAGTGGTTTGGTCGCCGGTAAATCCTGGGAGCAGTACTTC
>TRBJ2-3|16|TRBV11-2|NA|TRBD2
CASSLVAGEGVDTQYF
TGTGCCAGCAGCTTAGTAGCGGGAGAAGGGGTAGATACGCAGTATTTT
>TRBJ2-1|14|TRBV19|NA|TRBD1
CASSRQGIANEQFF
TGTGCCAGTAGCCGACAGGGGATCGCCAATGAGCAGTTCTTC
>TRBJ2-1|16|TRBV27|NA|TRBD2
CASSPTRTSGYNEQFF
TGTGCCAGCAGCCCGACTAGGACTAGCGGATACAATGAGCAGTTCTTC
>TRBJ1-4|19|TRBV28|NA|NA
CASSPRLHRVLVLREKLFF
TGTGCCAGCAGCCCCCGTTTACACAGGGTGTTAGTATTGCGTGAAAAACTGTTTTTT
>TRBJ2-1|17|TRBV6-1|NA|TRBD1
CASSGQTGGRWYNEQFF
TGTGCCAGCAGTGGACAGACAGGGGGTCGTTGGTACAATGAGCAGTTCTTC
>TRBJ2-7|13|TRBV4-1|NA|NA
CASSQGHLYEQYF
TGCGCCAGCAGCCAAGGACACCTCTACGAGCAGTACTTC
>TRBJ2-3|15|TRBV5-1|once|TRBD1
CASGSGTGGSDTQYF
TGCGCCAGCGGTTCCGGGACAGGGGGCTCGGATACGCAGTATTTT
>TRBJ2-2|17|TRBV9|NA|TRBD2
CASSVEGLAGGTGELFF
TGTGCCAGCAGCGTAGAGGGACTAGCGGGAGGTACCGGGGAGCTGTTTTTT
>TRBJ2-1|16|TRBV4-2|NA|TRBD2
CASSQDPGLAGVEQFF
TGTGCCAGCAGCCAGGACCCGGGACTAGCGGGAGTTGAGCAGTTCTTC
>TRBJ2-7|14|TRBV6-1|once|NA
CASSRGLTSYEQYF
TGTGCCAGCAGCCGGGGACTTACTTCCTACGAGCAGTACTTC
>TRBJ2-7|16|TRBV13|NA|TRBD2
CASSLGSSGAGTEQYF
TGTGCCAGCAGCTTGGGATCTAGCGGGGCTGGGACCGAGCAGTACTTC
>TRBJ2-7|11|TRBV30|NA|NA
CAWRGGIEQYF
TGTGCCTGGAGAGGGGGTATCGAGCAGTACTTC